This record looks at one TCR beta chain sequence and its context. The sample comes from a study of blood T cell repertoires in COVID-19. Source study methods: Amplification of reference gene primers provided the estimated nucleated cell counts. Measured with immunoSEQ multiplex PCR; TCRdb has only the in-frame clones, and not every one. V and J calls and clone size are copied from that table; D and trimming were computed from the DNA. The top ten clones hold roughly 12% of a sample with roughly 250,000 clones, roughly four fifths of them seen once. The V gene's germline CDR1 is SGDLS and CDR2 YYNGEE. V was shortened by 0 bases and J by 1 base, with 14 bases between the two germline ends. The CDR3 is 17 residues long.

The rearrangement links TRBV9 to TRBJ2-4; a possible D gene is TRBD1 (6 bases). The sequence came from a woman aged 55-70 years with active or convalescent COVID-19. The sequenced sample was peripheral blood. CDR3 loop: CASSVGVGGNAKNIQYF. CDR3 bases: TGTGCCAGCAGCGTAGGTGTAGGGGGTAACGCCAAAAACATTCAGTACTTC.